The next 28 T cell receptor beta chains were all read from a single sample in a study of T cells in Graves' hyperthyroidism and ophthalmopathy (dated by TCRdb to the late 2010s). The library was generated by multiplex PCR. TCRdb names Illumina HiSeq 2000 as the instrument used. The TCR beta CDR3 regions were amplified from the RNA transcripts. The first round of RT-PCR for the TCR CDR3 was performed with the HTBI primer set and the Qiagen OneStep RT-PCR kit. The public reads were reprocessed in TCRdb via fastp at Q25 and MiXCR, keeping in-frame beta chains. All rows with the same CDR3 protein become a single entry with the most common DNA and genes. The sample data list 300,000 to 450,000 distinct CDR3 sequences, and around 20% of these were observed just once. Around 40% of the sample comes from the top ten. Sequencing used blood. All receptors come from a man younger than 30 with Graves' ophthalmopathy.

In its sample, this clonotype was seen a few times. The rearrangement links TRBV6-5 to TRBJ1-1, with 9 bases matching TRBD1. The V gene's germline CDR1 is MNHEY and CDR2 SVGAGI. Trimming took 0 bases from V and 4 from J; bases not matched to a gene: 9. This CDR3 region has 17 residues. CDR3 DNA: TGTGCCAGCAGTTACTCTGGGGACGGACAGGGGACCACTGAAGCTTTCTTT. Amino acid sequence: CASSYSGDGQGTTEAFF.

This clonotype was seen at least ten times. The chain has TRBV11-2 and TRBJ1-1, with 7 positions matching TRBD1. Looked up from germline, CDR1 is SGHAT and CDR2 is FQNNGV. The CDR3 has 15 residues. V was pared by 5 bases and J by 1 base, with 7 bases of the junction left unmatched. In DNA, the CDR3 is TGTGCCAGCAGCCCGAGGACAGGACCGAACACTGAAGCTTTCTTT. Its protein product is CASSPRTGPNTEAFF. The whole variable domain, remainder taken from reference TRBV11-2 and TRBJ1-1, is EAGVAQSPRYKIIEKRQSVAFWCNPISGHATLYWYQQILGQGPKLLIQFQNNGVVDDSQLPKDRFSAERLKGVDSTLKIQPAKLEDSAVYLCASSPRTGPNTEAFFGQGTRLTVV.

This clonotype was seen more than once but under ten times. The J gene is TRBJ1-2, the V gene TRBV7-2; D is ambiguous. Germline assignment: CDR1 SGHTA and CDR2 FQGNSA. V was shortened by 2 bases and J by 7 bases, with 8 bases between the two germline ends. The CDR3 consists of 12 residues. The CDR3 reads CASSLLILGYTF. CDR3 coding DNA: TGTGCCAGCAGCTTACTTATTCTTGGCTACACCTTC.

This clonotype was seen at least ten times. The chain is built from TRBV12-3 or TRBV12-4 and TRBJ2-5, with D perhaps matching TRBD1 or TRBD2 (5 bases each). V lost 6 bases to trimming and J lost 4 bases, with 18 bases between them. The CDR3 covers 15 residues. The CDR3 DNA follows: TGTGCCAGCAGCCTCGGGGACGGGAAGGCAGAGACCCAGTACTTC. As protein: CASSLGDGKAETQYF.

At least ten counts were recorded for this clonotype. The rearrangement links TRBV7-9 to TRBJ1-5; D unresolved. This CDR3 is built from 13 residues. Germline CDR1 SEHNR, CDR2 FQNEAQ (reference sequence). With 8 bases removed from V and 1 base from J, the gap between germline ends came to 9 bases. The chain's CDR3 is CASDKGSNQPQHF. The CDR3 nucleotides read TGTGCCAGCGACAAAGGAAGCAATCAGCCCCAGCATTTT.

In this sample, this clonotype turned up many times. V and J are TRBV24-1 and TRBJ2-3; 7 positions match TRBD2. Unmatched junction bases numbered 5, after V lost 0 bases and J lost 6 bases. CDR1 KGHDR and CDR2 SFDVKD come from the germline V gene. CDR3 length: 15 amino acids. The CDR3 DNA is TGTGCCACCAGTGATTTGTTCAGCGGGATGGATACGCAGTATTTT. Translation gives CATSDLFSGMDTQYF.

This clonotype has just a few counts. V and J are TRBV4-1 and TRBJ2-2; D not certain. Looked up from germline, CDR1 is MGHRA and CDR2 is YSYEKL. V was shortened by 1 base and J by 1 base, with 13 bases between the two germline ends. The CDR3 runs to 17 residues. The CDR3 is CASSQVGRSWNTGELFF. CDR3 DNA: TGCGCCAGCAGCCAAGTAGGGCGATCTTGGAACACCGGGGAGCTGTTTTTT.

This rearrangement joins TRBV7-9 to TRBJ2-7; tentatively, D is TRBD1 (5 bases). V dropped 5 bases and J dropped 6 bases, with 20 bases sitting between them. In germline, CDR1 is SEHNR, CDR2 FQNEAQ (reference sequence). The CDR3 contains 15 residues. CDR3 protein: CASSPRVGSSGEQYF. For the CDR3, the DNA is TGTGCCAGCAGCCCCAGGGTAGGATCCTCGGGCGAGCAGTACTTC.

Only a few counts were recorded for this clonotype. This chain links TRBV4-1 with TRBJ2-2; D is uncertain. V shed 10 bases and J shed 5 bases, with 17 bases lying between them. Germline V gene data show CDR1 as MGHRA and CDR2 as YSYEKL. The CDR3 runs to 14 residues. In DNA, the CDR3 is TGCGCCATCCGGGCCGACGAGAGAACCGGGGAGCTGTTTTTT. It is translated as CAIRADERTGELFF.

This sequence joins TRBV12-3 or TRBV12-4 and TRBJ1-2; 11 nucleotides align to TRBD1. Trimming cost V 6 bases and J 10 bases; bases outside gene matches: 4. The CDR3 spans 12 residues. The CDR3 bases are TGTGCCAGCAGAGAGGGACAGGGGGTCTACACCTTC. Protein product: CASREGQGVYTF.

The J gene is TRBJ2-7, the V gene TRBV27, with 7 bases identical to TRBD1. CDR3 size: 14 residues. The J segment lost 3 bases and the V segment lost 2 bases, leaving 4 bases of the junction unmatched. The germline V gene encodes CDR1 MNHEY and CDR2 SMNVEV (reference sequence). CDR3 DNA: TGTGCCAGCAGTTTACGGACAGGATACTACGAGCAGTACTTC. Protein sequence: CASSLRTGYYEQYF.

In this sample, this clonotype turned up many times. The V and J genes are TRBV6-1 and TRBJ2-5; D gene uncertain. V lost 5 bases, J lost 2 bases, and 15 bases lay in between. Germline CDR1 is MNHNS and CDR2 is SASEGT. The CDR3 sequence is 15 residues long. CDR3 DNA sequence: TGTGCCAGCAGTTATTGGTCGTGGGAACAAGAGACCCAGTACTTC. This encodes CASSYWSWEQETQYF.

This clonotype was found many times. The V and J genes are TRBV5-5 and TRBJ2-3; 7 nucleotides match TRBD1. Per the germline V gene, CDR1 is SGHKS and CDR2 is YYEKEE (reference sequence). The CDR3 has 13 amino acids. J lost 3 bases, V lost 9 bases, and 7 bases had no gene match. In DNA, the CDR3 is TGTGCCACCGTCCTACAGGGGACAGATACGCAGTATTTT. Protein sequence: CATVLQGTDTQYF.

This clonotype was found a few times. The chain is built from TRBV20-1 and TRBJ2-2; D remains unclear. V gave up 6 bases and J gave up 2 bases, with 16 bases separating them. From germline, CDR1 is DFQATT and CDR2 SNEGSKA (reference sequence). This CDR3 spans 15 amino acids. The CDR3 reads CSARMAGPNTGELFF. For the CDR3, the DNA is TGCAGTGCCCGAATGGCAGGCCCAAACACCGGGGAGCTGTTTTTT.

This clonotype has ten or more counts. The chain uses TRBV2 and TRBJ1-4; D gene uncertain. Germline V gives CDR1 SNHLY, CDR2 FYNNEI. The length of the CDR3 is 11 residues. Trimming cost V 6 bases and J 8 bases, with 7 bases left between them. CDR3 sequence (DNA): TGTGCCAGCAGGCAGGCAGAAAAACTGTTTTTT. It translates to CASRQAEKLFF.

This clonotype was counted a few times. The gene calls are TRBV7-6 and TRBJ2-5; 7 nucleotides match TRBD2. The CDR3 is 15 amino acids. Germline lookup yields CDR1 SGHVS and CDR2 FNYEAQ. Losses at the gene ends were 5 bases for V and 5 bases for J; bases not matched to a gene: 11. CDR3 bases: TGTGCCAGCAGCCCTACAGGCGGGGGTCGGGAGACCCAGTACTTC. This encodes CASSPTGGGRETQYF.

Ten or more counts support this clonotype. The CDR3 bases are TGCAGTGCTAGCAGGACCTTGAACACTGAAGCTTTCTTT. The encoded protein is CSASRTLNTEAFF. The V and J genes are TRBV20-1 and TRBJ1-1, with D hard to call. The germline V gene has CDR1 DFQATT and CDR2 SNEGSKA (reference sequence). The ends were cut back, 3 bases at V and 0 bases at J, with 8 bases in the middle. This CDR3 has 13 residues.

The chain uses TRBV19 and TRBJ2-7, with a tentative D call TRBD2 (6 bases). Trimming stripped 3 bases from V and 3 bases from J, with 21 bases between. From germline, CDR1 is LNHDA and CDR2 SQIVND (reference sequence). This CDR3 is 17 amino acids long. CDR3 bases: TGTGCCAGTAGTATTACCTCGGAGGGGCTCTACTACTACGAGCAGTACTTC. Protein: CASSITSEGLYYYEQYF.

This clonotype has a count of ten or more. J is TRBJ2-3 and V is TRBV7-9, with D possibly TRBD1 on 5 matching bases. Germline V lookup: CDR1 SEHNR, CDR2 FQNEAQ (reference sequence). CDR3 length equals 17 residues. The germline V and J ends were trimmed by 1 base and 0 bases, with 14 bases remaining between them. CDR3 sequence: CASSLGGQLPSTDTQYF. CDR3 bases: TGTGCCAGCAGCTTAGGCGGACAACTCCCTAGCACAGATACGCAGTATTTT.

This clonotype was seen repeatedly, ten times or more. The chain uses TRBV7-3 and TRBJ2-3; D unclear. Per germline, CDR1 SGHTA and CDR2 FQGTGA. CDR3 length: 14 residues. Trimming took off 5 bases at V and 2 bases at J, with 11 bases between the two ends. Here the CDR3 DNA reads TGTGCCAGCAGCCCGTTAGGGCCCACAGATACGCAGTATTTT. The encoded protein is CASSPLGPTDTQYF.

This clonotype was detected many times. The chain combines TRBV28 with TRBJ2-7; 8 bases align to TRBD1. The V gene's germline CDR1 is MDHEN and CDR2 SYDVKM. CDR3 size: 15 residues. V lost 4 bases, J lost 2 bases, and 7 bases stayed unmatched. CDR3 nucleotides: TGTGCCAGCAGTTCCGGACAGGGAAGACCCTACGAGCAGTACTTC. Translation: CASSSGQGRPYEQYF. Looking up the rest from reference TRBV28 and TRBJ2-7 gives the full variable domain: DVKVTQSSRYLVKRTGEKVFLECVQDMDHENMFWYRQDPGLGLRLIYFSYDVKMKEKGDIPEGYSVSREKKERFSLILESASTNQTSMYLCASSSGQGRPYEQYFGPGTRLTVT.

Worth noting for this clonotype: One end of the junction varies from germline; a read error may be responsible. The rearrangement uses TRBV5-1 and TRBJ2-7; D perhaps matches TRBD2 (6 bases). From germline, CDR1 is SGHRS and CDR2 YFSETQ. The CDR3 is 13 amino acids. The DNA of the CDR3 is TGTGCCAGCAGCCCGGCGGGAATGTACGAGCAGTACTTC. It encodes CASSPAGMYEQYF.

This clonotype was recorded many times. V is TRBV20-1 and J is TRBJ1-4; TRBD1 matches at 7 bases. The J segment lost 4 bases and the V segment lost 5 bases, leaving 4 bases of the junction unmatched. This CDR3 spans 13 amino acids. Per germline, CDR1 DFQATT and CDR2 SNEGSKA (reference sequence). CDR3 in DNA: TGCAGTGCTTTGGGACAGAGTAATGAAAAACTGTTTTTT. Translated, it gives CSALGQSNEKLFF.

This clonotype was detected many times. J is TRBJ1-1 and V is TRBV3-1; no clear D. CDR1 LGHDT and CDR2 YNNKEL come from the germline V gene (reference sequence). The CDR3 is made up of 14 amino acids. V lost 1 base and J 4 bases, leaving 10 bases between the germline ends. The CDR3: CASSQGRGITEAFF. CDR3 nucleotides: TGTGCCAGCAGCCAAGGCCGGGGAATCACTGAAGCTTTCTTT. Full variable domain (missing parts from reference TRBV3-1 and TRBJ1-1): DTAVSQTPKYLVTQMGNDKSIKCEQNLGHDTMYWYKQDSKKFLKIMFSYNNKELIINETVPNRFSPKSPDKAHLNLHINSLELGDSAVYFCASSQGRGITEAFFGQGTRLTVV.

This clonotype has just a few counts. V usage is TRBV10-3 and J usage is TRBJ2-3, with 16 bases matching TRBD2. Per germline, CDR1 ENHRY and CDR2 SYGVKD. There are 19 residues in the CDR3. The V gene end was trimmed by 4 bases and the J gene end by 4 bases; junction bases not matched to a gene: 11. The CDR3 coding sequence is TGTGCCATCAGTGGTATCGCCGGGACTAGCGGGGGGGCCCCAGATACGCAGTATTTT. It yields the protein CAISGIAGTSGGAPDTQYF.

There are many counts of this clonotype. V usage is TRBV20-1 and J usage is TRBJ2-3; 9 nucleotides line up with TRBD2. This CDR3 comprises 15 residues. V trimming: 4 bases; J trimming: 0 bases; junction bases outside the gene matches: 5. Germline V gives CDR1 DFQATT, CDR2 SNEGSKA (reference sequence). The CDR3 is CSATGGGASTDTQYF. CDR3 nucleotides: TGCAGTGCTACAGGCGGGGGGGCGAGCACAGATACGCAGTATTTT.

This clonotype was counted between two and nine times. This sequence joins TRBV27 and TRBJ2-3; D not certain. Germline CDR1 MNHEY, CDR2 SMNVEV (reference sequence). V gave up 6 bases and J gave up 7 bases, with 20 bases separating them. The CDR3 is 15 amino acids. The CDR3, as DNA: TGTGCCAGCAGCACGCTTGGGTCTTCCATACATACGCAGTATTTT. It translates to CASSTLGSSIHTQYF.

In this sample, this clonotype turned up many times. The rearrangement uses TRBV12-3 or TRBV12-4 and TRBJ2-1, with TRBD2 identical over 13 bases. Trimming removed 6 bases from V and 9 bases from J; junction bases left unmatched: 8. This CDR3 has 15 amino acids. CDR3 loop: CASSPTSGGASEQFF. The CDR3 DNA reads as TGTGCCAGCAGCCCTACTAGCGGGGGGGCCAGTGAGCAGTTCTTC.